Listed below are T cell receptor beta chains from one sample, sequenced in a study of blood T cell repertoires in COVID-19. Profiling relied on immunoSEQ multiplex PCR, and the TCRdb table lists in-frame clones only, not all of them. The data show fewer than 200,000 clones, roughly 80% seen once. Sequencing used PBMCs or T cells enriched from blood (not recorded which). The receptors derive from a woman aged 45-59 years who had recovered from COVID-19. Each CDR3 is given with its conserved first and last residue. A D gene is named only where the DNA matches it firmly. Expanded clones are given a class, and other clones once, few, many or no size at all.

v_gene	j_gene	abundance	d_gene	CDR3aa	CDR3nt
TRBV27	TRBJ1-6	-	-	CASNSGGAGDSPLHF	TGTGCCAGCAACTCTGGAGGGGCTGGGGATTCACCCCTCCACTTT
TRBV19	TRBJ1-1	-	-	CASRGGQVNTEAFF	TGTGCCAGTAGAGGAGGGCAAGTGAACACTGAAGCTTTCTTT
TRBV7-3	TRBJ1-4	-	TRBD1	CASSLYPRDRPTKNEKLFF	TGTGCCAGCAGCCTATACCCCCGGGACAGGCCTACTAAAAATGAAAAACTGTTTTTT
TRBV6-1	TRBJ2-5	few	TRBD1	CAARQGDQTQYF	TGTGCCGCCAGACAGGGTGATCAGACCCAGTACTTC
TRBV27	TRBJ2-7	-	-	CASSLYGTPDYEQYF	TGTGCCAGCAGTTTATACGGGACTCCCGACTACGAGCAGTACTTC
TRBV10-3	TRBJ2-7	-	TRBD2	CAIRAGGDGGLDYYEQYF	TGTGCCATCAGGGCCGGGGGAGACGGGGGACTAGACTACTACGAGCAGTACTTC
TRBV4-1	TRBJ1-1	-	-	CASSIDSNTEEAFF	TGCGCCAGCAGTATAGACTCGAACACTGAAGAAGCTTTCTTT
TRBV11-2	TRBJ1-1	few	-	CASSQQGNTEAFF	TGTGCCAGCAGTCAACAGGGGAACACTGAAGCTTTCTTT
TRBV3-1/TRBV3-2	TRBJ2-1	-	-	CASSQDIASAYNEQFF	TGTGCCAGCAGCCAAGATATCGCTAGCGCCTACAATGAGCAGTTCTTC
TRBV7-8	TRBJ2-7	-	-	CASSLESRAEQYF	TGTGCCAGCAGCTTAGAAAGCAGGGCCGAGCAGTACTTC
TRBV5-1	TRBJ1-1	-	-	CASSTMGWGRLNTEAFF	TGCGCCAGCAGCACCATGGGGTGGGGGCGTTTGAACACTGAAGCTTTCTTT
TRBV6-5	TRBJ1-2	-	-	CASEGTTGGYTF	TGTGCCAGCGAGGGGACAACCGGAGGCTACACCTTC
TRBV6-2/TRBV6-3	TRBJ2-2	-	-	CASSWQSHLAAGELFF	TGTGCCAGCAGTTGGCAGAGTCACCTTGCGGCCGGGGAGCTGTTTTTT
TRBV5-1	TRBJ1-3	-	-	CASSPLDTAGNTIYF	TGCGCCAGCAGCCCACTGGACACAGCCGGAAACACCATATATTTT
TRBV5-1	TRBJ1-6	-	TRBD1	CASSLGVGQGSSPLHF	TGCGCCAGCAGCTTGGGCGTGGGACAGGGAAGCTCACCCCTCCACTTT
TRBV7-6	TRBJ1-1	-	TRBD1	CASSLKTGGEAFF	TGTGCCAGCAGCCTAAAGACAGGGGGCGAAGCTTTCTTT
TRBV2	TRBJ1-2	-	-	CASRATEGTSCTF	TGTGCCAGCAGGGCGACGGAAGGGACTTCCTGCACCTTC
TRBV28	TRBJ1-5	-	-	CASSLGQYNQPQHF	TGTGCCAGCAGTTTAGGCCAGTACAATCAGCCCCAGCATTTT
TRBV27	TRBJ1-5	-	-	CASKGGSIGNQPQHF	TGTGCCAGCAAAGGAGGCAGTATAGGCAATCAGCCCCAGCATTTT
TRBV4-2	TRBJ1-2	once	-	CASSQDLSGSYGYTF	TGTGCCAGCAGCCAAGATCTCTCCGGGAGCTATGGCTACACCTTC
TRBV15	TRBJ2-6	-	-	CATSSYEDSNSGANVLTF	TGTGCCACCAGCAGTTATGAGGACAGCAACTCTGGGGCCAACGTCCTGACTTTC
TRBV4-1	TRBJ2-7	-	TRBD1	CASSQADLTGGLTYEQYF	TGCGCCAGCAGCCAAGCCGACCTTACAGGGGGCCTTACCTACGAGCAGTACTTC
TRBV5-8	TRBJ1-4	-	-	CASRDARNEKLFF	TGTGCCAGCAGGGATGCGAGGAATGAAAAACTGTTTTTT
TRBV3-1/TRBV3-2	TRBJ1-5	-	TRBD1	CASSRTTGTGLSNQPQHF	TGTGCCAGCAGCCGGACCACCGGGACAGGGCTGAGCAATCAGCCCCAGCATTTT
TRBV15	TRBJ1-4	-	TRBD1	CATSLTGVRGEKLFF	TGTGCCACCAGCTTGACAGGGGTTCGGGGTGAAAAACTGTTTTTT
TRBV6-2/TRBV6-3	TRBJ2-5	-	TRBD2	CASSASGQYQETQYF	TGTGCCAGCAGTGCTAGCGGTCAGTACCAAGAGACCCAGTACTTC
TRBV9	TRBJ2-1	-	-	CASSASPGGRALYNEQFF	TGTGCCAGCAGCGCATCCCCCGGGGGACGGGCTCTTTACAATGAGCAGTTCTTC
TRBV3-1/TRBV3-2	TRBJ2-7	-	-	CASSHQAGYEQYF	TGTGCCAGCAGCCATCAAGCGGGCTACGAGCAGTACTTC
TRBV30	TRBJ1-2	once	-	CAWTGSGGYYGYTF	TGTGCCTGGACCGGGTCGGGGGGATACTATGGCTACACCTTC
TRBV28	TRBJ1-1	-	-	CASSFMSVMWEGMDTEAFF	TGTGCCAGCAGTTTTATGTCCGTCATGTGGGAGGGTATGGACACTGAAGCTTTCTTT
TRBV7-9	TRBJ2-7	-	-	CASSLANEQYF	TGTGCCAGCAGCTTGGCCAACGAGCAGTACTTC
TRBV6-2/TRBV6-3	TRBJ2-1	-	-	CASSYSNLAQNEQFF	TGTGCCAGCAGTTACTCGAACCTAGCGCAGAATGAGCAGTTCTTC
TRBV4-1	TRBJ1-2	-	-	CASSQEGRGGGYTF	TGCGCCAGCAGCCAAGAGGGCAGGGGTGGTGGCTACACCTTC
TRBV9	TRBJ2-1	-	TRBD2	CASSVGLAESSYNEQFF	TGTGCCAGCAGCGTAGGACTAGCGGAAAGCTCCTACAATGAGCAGTTCTTC
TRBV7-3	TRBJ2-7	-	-	CASSSSGAGEQYF	TGTGCCAGCAGCTCTTCCGGAGCCGGAGAGCAGTACTTC
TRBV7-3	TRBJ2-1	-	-	CASSFEAGWHNEQFF	TGTGCCAGCAGCTTTGAGGCAGGGTGGCACAATGAGCAGTTCTTC
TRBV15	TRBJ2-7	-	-	CATSRRQAYEQYF	TGTGCCACCAGCAGACGACAGGCCTACGAGCAGTACTTC
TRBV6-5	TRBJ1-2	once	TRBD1	CASLPTGQGAYGYTF	TGTGCCAGCCTCCCCACGGGACAGGGGGCGTATGGCTACACCTTC
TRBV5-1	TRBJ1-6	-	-	CASSLDSPYSPLHF	TGCGCCAGCAGCCTTGACAGTCCCTATTCACCCCTCCACTTT
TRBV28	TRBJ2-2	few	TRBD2	CASSLLTSGRETGELFF	TGTGCCAGCAGTTTGTTAACTAGCGGGAGGGAGACCGGGGAGCTGTTTTTT
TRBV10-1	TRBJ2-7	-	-	CASSDTRGAYEQYF	TGCGCCAGCAGTGATACGCGGGGAGCCTACGAGCAGTACTTC
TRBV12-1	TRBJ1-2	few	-	CASSQDRRYGYTF	TGTGCCAGCAGCCAAGACAGGAGGTATGGCTACACCTTC
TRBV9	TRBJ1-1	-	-	CASSAFTHPTEAFF	TGTGCCAGCAGCGCGTTCACACACCCCACTGAAGCTTTCTTT
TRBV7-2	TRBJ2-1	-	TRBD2	CASSLELAGGSGEQFF	TGTGCCAGCAGCTTAGAACTAGCGGGAGGTTCCGGTGAGCAGTTCTTC
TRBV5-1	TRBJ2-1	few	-	CASSLATSYNEQFF	TGCGCCAGCAGCCTCGCGACAAGTTACAATGAGCAGTTCTTC
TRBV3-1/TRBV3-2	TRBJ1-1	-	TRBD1	CASSRGTGGTDMNTEAFF	TGTGCCAGCAGCCGAGGAACAGGGGGCACTGATATGAACACTGAAGCTTTCTTT
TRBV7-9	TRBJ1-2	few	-	CASTQGLSNYGYTF	TGTGCCAGCACCCAGGGTCTATCTAACTATGGCTACACCTTC